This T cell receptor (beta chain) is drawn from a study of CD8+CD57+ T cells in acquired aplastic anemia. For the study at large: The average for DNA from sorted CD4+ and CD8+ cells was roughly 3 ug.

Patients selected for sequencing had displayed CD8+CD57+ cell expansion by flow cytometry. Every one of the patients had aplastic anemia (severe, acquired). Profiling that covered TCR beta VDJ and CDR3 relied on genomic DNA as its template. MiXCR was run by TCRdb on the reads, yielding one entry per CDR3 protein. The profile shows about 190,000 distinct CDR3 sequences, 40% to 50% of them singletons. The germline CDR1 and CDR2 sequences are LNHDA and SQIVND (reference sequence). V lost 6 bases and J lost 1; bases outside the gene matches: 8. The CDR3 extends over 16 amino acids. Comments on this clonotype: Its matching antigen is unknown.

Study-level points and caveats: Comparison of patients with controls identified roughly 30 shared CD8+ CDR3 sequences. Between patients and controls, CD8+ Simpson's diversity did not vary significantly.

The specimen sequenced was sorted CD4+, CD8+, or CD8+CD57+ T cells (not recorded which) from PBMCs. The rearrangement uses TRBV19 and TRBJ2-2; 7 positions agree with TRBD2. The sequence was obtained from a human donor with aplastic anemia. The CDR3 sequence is CASRTSGGGNTGELFF. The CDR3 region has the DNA TGTGCCAGTAGGACATCGGGAGGCGGGAACACCGGGGAGCTGTTTTTT.